Below, 20 T cell receptor beta chains from the same sample are listed, as sequenced in a study of blood T cell repertoires in COVID-19. Libraries were prepared by immunoSEQ multiplex PCR; TCRdb keeps only in-frame clonotypes and omits some of them. The table includes tens of thousands of clones, around nine tenths detected once. Specimen: peripheral blood. The source of these receptors is a man aged 55-75 years with acute or convalescent COVID-19.

The rearrangement uses TRBV9 and TRBJ2-2; 8 bases match TRBD1. Germline CDR1 SGDLS, CDR2 YYNGEE. There are 17 residues in the CDR3. Trimming took 4 bases from V and 4 from J; bases not matched to a gene: 12. CDR3 in amino acids: CASSPSGDRIPTGELFF. For the CDR3, the DNA is TGTGCCAGCAGCCCATCAGGGGACAGGATCCCCACCGGGGAGCTGTTTTTT.

For this clone: The sample has other DNA sequences that encode this CDR3 too. The chain links TRBV5-1 to TRBJ2-2, with D possibly TRBD1 on 6 matching bases. The V and J ends lost 0 bases and 5 bases respectively, with 8 bases between them. The CDR3 is 14 residues long. The germline gives CDR1 SGHRS, CDR2 YFSETQ. The CDR3 bases are TGCGCCAGCAGCTTGGGAACAGGGACCGGGGAGCTGTTTTTT. Protein: CASSLGTGTGELFF.

The chain couples TRBV27 to TRBJ2-1; 8 nucleotides match TRBD2. Germline V lookup: CDR1 MNHEY, CDR2 SMNVEV (reference sequence). V lost 4 bases and J lost 6; bases outside the gene matches: 11. CDR3 size: 16 residues. CDR3 amino acids: CASSSDGLAGGNEQFF. Here the CDR3 DNA reads TGTGCCAGCAGTTCGGACGGGCTAGCGGGTGGCAATGAGCAGTTCTTC.

The chain links TRBV2 to TRBJ2-5; TRBD1 is a possible D gene (5 bases). The CDR3 spans 14 residues. The V gene lost 3 bases and the J gene lost 7 bases, with 15 bases spanning the gap. Germline-derived CDR1 and CDR2 are SNHLY and FYNNEI. The CDR3, as DNA: TGTGCCAGCAGTGACTTTCGGCAGGGTGGGACCCAGTACTTC. Translation gives CASSDFRQGGTQYF.

The rearrangement joins TRBV5-6 to TRBJ1-5; D is ambiguous. Trimming stripped 4 bases from V and 7 bases from J, with 9 bases between. CDR1 SGHDT and CDR2 YYEEEE come from the germline V gene. The CDR3 contains 12 residues. The CDR3 nucleotides read TGTGCCAGCAGCCAAAAATCCCAGCCCCAGCATTTT. Translated: CASSQKSQPQHF.

The chain employs TRBV5-5 and TRBJ1-2; a possible D gene is TRBD1 (6 bases). From germline, CDR1 is SGHKS and CDR2 YYEKEE (reference sequence). This CDR3 has 16 residues. V dropped 4 bases and J dropped 4 bases, with 20 bases sitting between them. The CDR3 sequence: CASSPGVSVVGYGYTF. Written as DNA, the CDR3 is TGTGCCAGCAGCCCAGGGGTTAGTGTAGTAGGCTATGGCTACACCTTC.

A remark on this clone: At one end, the junction sequence differs from germline, possibly due to a read error. The genes are TRBV5-4 and TRBJ2-4, with 7 bases identical to TRBD1. The germline V gene encodes CDR1 SGHNT and CDR2 YYREEE (reference sequence). This CDR3 is built from 12 residues. This chain's CDR3 is CASSLVSWQGDF. The DNA for the CDR3 is TGTGCCAGCAGCTTGGTATCGTGGCAGGGGGACTTC.

V and J are TRBV6-5 and TRBJ1-1; a weak D match, TRBD1 (6 bases). The CDR3 has 14 amino acids. Trimming took off 6 bases at V and 1 base at J, with 12 bases between the two ends. In germline, CDR1 is MNHEY, CDR2 SVGAGI. CDR3 in DNA: TGTGCCAGCAGCCTAGGACAGCGGAACACTGAAGCTTTCTTT. Its translation is CASSLGQRNTEAFF.

This clone was observed once. This chain links TRBV18 with TRBJ1-5, with D uncertain. The germline gives CDR1 KGHSH, CDR2 LQKENI. V dropped 3 bases and J dropped 2 bases, with 8 bases sitting between them. This CDR3 has 14 residues. CDR3 in amino acids: CASSPSGGNQPQHF. CDR3 coding DNA: TGTGCCAGCTCACCTTCCGGGGGCAATCAGCCCCAGCATTTT.

This clone was counted only a few times. This chain links TRBV7-9 with TRBJ2-1, with 7 bases matching TRBD2. The CDR3 sequence is 13 residues long. Looked up from germline, CDR1 is SEHNR and CDR2 is FQNEAQ (reference sequence). V shed 2 bases and J 9 bases; nucleotides not matched to a gene: 4. The CDR3 DNA reads TGTGCCAGCAGCTTAAAATCGGGGGGTGAGCAGTTCTTC. Residues: CASSLKSGGEQFF.

V and J are TRBV6-4 and TRBJ1-2; D unresolved. CDR3 length equals 15 residues. Germline CDR1 and CDR2: MRHNA and SNTAGT. Trimming left V 6 bases short and J 3 bases short, with 17 bases between. CDR3 sequence: CASRTCLGEDYGYTF. The CDR3 nucleotides are TGTGCCAGCAGGACCTGCCTCGGGGAGGACTATGGCTACACCTTC.

V is TRBV12-3 or TRBV12-4 and J is TRBJ1-1; tentatively, D is TRBD1 (5 bases). The ends were cut back, 7 bases at V and 5 bases at J, with 11 bases in the middle. The CDR3 spans 12 residues. CDR3 region: CASTYGGTEAFF. The CDR3 DNA is TGTGCCAGCACCTACGGGGGGACTGAAGCTTTCTTT.

The chain carries TRBV25-1 and TRBJ2-5; no clear D. Germline-derived CDR1 and CDR2 are MGHDK and SYGVNS. Between the trimmed V and J ends, which lost 3 bases and 3 bases, there was a span of 2 bases. This CDR3 comprises 11 residues. The CDR3 loop reads CASSDEETQYF. CDR3 nucleotide sequence: TGTGCCAGCAGTGACGAAGAGACCCAGTACTTC.

The chain carries TRBV5-8 and TRBJ1-4; 10 bases match TRBD1. J was trimmed by 0 bases and V by 4 bases; bases with no gene match: 3. The CDR3 is 16 amino acids. In germline, CDR1 is SGHTS, CDR2 YDEGEE. DNA of the CDR3: TGTGCCAGCAGCCCGGGGACAGGGGCAACTAATGAAAAACTGTTTTTT. This encodes CASSPGTGATNEKLFF.

The chain combines TRBV4-1 with TRBJ1-5; D remains ambiguous. Germline CDR1 and CDR2: MGHRA and YSYEKL. V was shortened by 0 bases and J by 4 bases, with 10 bases between the two germline ends. CDR3 size: 15 residues. CDR3 loop: CASSQEWADNQPQHF. The CDR3 region has the DNA TGCGCCAGCAGCCAAGAATGGGCCGATAATCAGCCCCAGCATTTT.

The rearrangement uses TRBV18 and TRBJ2-5; D gene unclear. Germline V lookup: CDR1 KGHSH, CDR2 LQKENI. This CDR3 region has 13 residues. V was cut by 1 base and J by 2 bases, with 5 bases left in between. The CDR3 here is CASSPRQQETQYF. The CDR3 DNA reads TGTGCCAGCTCACCACGGCAGCAAGAGACCCAGTACTTC.

The chain couples TRBV3-1 (or the pseudogene TRBV3-2) to TRBJ2-7; the match to TRBD1 covers 7 bases. Trimming removed 1 base from V and 2 bases from J; junction bases left unmatched: 8. The CDR3 is 16 residues long. Per germline, CDR1 LGHDT and CDR2 YNNKEL (reference sequence). This CDR3 is CASSQGLHRGPYEQYF. The CDR3 nucleotides read TGTGCCAGCAGCCAAGGTTTGCACAGGGGCCCCTACGAGCAGTACTTC.

The chain is built from TRBV2 and TRBJ2-7; 7 bases align to TRBD2. The V and J ends lost 9 bases and 4 bases, in that order; junction bases with no gene match: 9. The CDR3 is made up of 13 amino acids. The V gene's germline CDR1 is SNHLY and CDR2 FYNNEI. The CDR3 nucleotides read TGTGCCAGTTGGGGGGGGGTGAGGTACGAGCAGTACTTC. It specifies CASWGGVRYEQYF.

The chain recombines TRBV11-3 with TRBJ2-2; 9 bases are a match to TRBD1. Germline trimming cut 1 base from V and 4 bases from J; bases unmatched to any gene: 1. This CDR3 is 15 amino acids long. Per germline, CDR1 SGHNT and CDR2 YENEEA. The CDR3 region has the DNA TGTGCCAGCAGCTTAGGGACAGGGGTCACCGGGGAGCTGTTTTTT. This gives the protein CASSLGTGVTGELFF.

This sequence joins TRBV29-1 and TRBJ1-2; TRBD1 agrees at 7 bases. The germline V gene has CDR1 SQVTM and CDR2 ANQGSEA. The J segment lost 3 bases and the V segment lost 6 bases, leaving 4 bases of the junction unmatched. The CDR3 runs to 12 residues. The CDR3 nucleotides read TGCAGCGTCCAGGGGGATCACTATGGCTACACCTTC. Translation gives CSVQGDHYGYTF.